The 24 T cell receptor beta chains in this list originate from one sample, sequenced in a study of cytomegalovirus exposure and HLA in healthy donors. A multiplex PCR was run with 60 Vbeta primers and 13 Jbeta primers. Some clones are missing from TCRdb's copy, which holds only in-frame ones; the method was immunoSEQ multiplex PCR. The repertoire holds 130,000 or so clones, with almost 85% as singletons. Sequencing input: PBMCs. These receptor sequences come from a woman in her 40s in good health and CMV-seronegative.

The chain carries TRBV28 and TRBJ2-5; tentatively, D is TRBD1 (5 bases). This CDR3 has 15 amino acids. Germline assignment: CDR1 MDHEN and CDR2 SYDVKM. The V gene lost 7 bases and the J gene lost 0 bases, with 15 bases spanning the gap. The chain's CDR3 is CASTLTDINQETQYF. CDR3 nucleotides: TGTGCCAGCACCTTGACAGACATTAACCAAGAGACCCAGTACTTC.

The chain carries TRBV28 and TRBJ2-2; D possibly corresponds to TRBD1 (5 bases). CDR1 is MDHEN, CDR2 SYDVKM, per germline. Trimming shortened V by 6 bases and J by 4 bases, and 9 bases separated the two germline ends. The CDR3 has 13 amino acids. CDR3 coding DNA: TGTGCCAGCAGGGGGCCTTCCACCGGGGAGCTGTTTTTT. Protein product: CASRGPSTGELFF.

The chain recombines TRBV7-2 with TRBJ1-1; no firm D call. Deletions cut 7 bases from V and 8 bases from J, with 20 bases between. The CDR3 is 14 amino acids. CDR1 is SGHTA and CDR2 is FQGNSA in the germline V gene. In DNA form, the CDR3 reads TGTGCCAGCACCCCTCTCGGTGGGAGGTGGGAAGCTTTCTTT. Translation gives CASTPLGGRWEAFF.

The CDR3 spells CASSLTGMGSEQYF. As DNA, the CDR3 is TGTGCCAGCAGCTTGACAGGGATGGGCAGCGAGCAGTACTTC. The V and J genes are TRBV7-8 and TRBJ2-7, with TRBD1 identical over 7 bases. Per germline, CDR1 SGHVS and CDR2 FQNEAQ. The CDR3 sequence is 14 residues long. V trimming: 3 bases; J trimming: 6 bases; junction bases outside the gene matches: 8. Full variable domain (rest looked up from reference TRBV7-8 and TRBJ2-7): GAGVSQSPRYKVAKRGQDVALRCDPISGHVSLFWYQQALGQGPEFLTYFQNEAQLDKSGLPSDRFFAERPEGSVSTLKIQRTQQEDSAVYLCASSLTGMGSEQYFGPGTRLTVT.

CDR3 loop: CASSLGGYQSDTQYF. CDR3 DNA sequence: TGCGCCAGCAGCTTGGGGGGCTACCAGTCAGATACGCAGTATTTT. The chain links TRBV5-1 to TRBJ2-3; the D gene is possibly TRBD1 (5 bases). Trimming removed 0 bases from V and 4 bases from J, with 12 bases in between. Germline V gene sequence: CDR1 SGHRS, CDR2 YFSETQ. The CDR3 totals 15 residues.

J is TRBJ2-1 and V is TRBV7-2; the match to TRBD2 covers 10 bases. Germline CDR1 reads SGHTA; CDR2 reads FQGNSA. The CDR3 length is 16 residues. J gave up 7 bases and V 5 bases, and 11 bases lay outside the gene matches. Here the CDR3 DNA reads TGTGCCAGCAGCCTTACCGGGACTAGCGTTCGGAATGAGCAGTTCTTC. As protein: CASSLTGTSVRNEQFF.

The CDR3 here is CASSLGLLGTDTQYF. The CDR3 nucleotides read TGCGCCAGCAGCTTGGGACTGCTTGGAACAGATACGCAGTATTTT. This chain connects TRBV5-1 to TRBJ2-3; D is uncertain. The CDR3 covers 15 residues. Trimming took off 0 bases at V and 3 bases at J, with 11 bases between the two ends. In germline, CDR1 is SGHRS, CDR2 YFSETQ.

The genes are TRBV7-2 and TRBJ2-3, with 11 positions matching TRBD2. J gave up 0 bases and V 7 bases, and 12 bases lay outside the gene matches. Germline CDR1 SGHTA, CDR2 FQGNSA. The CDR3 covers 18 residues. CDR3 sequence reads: CASIAGTSGSPSTDTQYF. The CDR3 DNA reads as TGTGCCAGCATCGCCGGGACTAGCGGTTCCCCTAGCACAGATACGCAGTATTTT.

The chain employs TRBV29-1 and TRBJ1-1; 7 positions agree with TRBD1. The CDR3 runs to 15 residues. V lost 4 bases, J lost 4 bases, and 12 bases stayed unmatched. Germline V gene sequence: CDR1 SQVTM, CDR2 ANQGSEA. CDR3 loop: CSVVGLEGAGTEAFF. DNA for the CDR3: TGCAGCGTTGTAGGTCTTGAGGGGGCTGGCACTGAAGCTTTCTTT. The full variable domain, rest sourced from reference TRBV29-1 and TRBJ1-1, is SAVISQKPSRDICQRGTSLTIQCQVDSQVTMMFWYRQQPGQSLTLIATANQGSEATYESGFVIDKFPISRPNLTFSTLTVSNMSPEDSSIYLCSVVGLEGAGTEAFFGQGTRLTVV.

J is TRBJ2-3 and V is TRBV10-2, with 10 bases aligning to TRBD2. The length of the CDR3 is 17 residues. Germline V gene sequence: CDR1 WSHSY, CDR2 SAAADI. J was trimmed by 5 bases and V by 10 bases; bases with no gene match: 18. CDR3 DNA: TGCGCCACTAACCCACTCCGGGGTAGCGGGAGGTTAGATACGCAGTATTTT. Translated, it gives CATNPLRGSGRLDTQYF.

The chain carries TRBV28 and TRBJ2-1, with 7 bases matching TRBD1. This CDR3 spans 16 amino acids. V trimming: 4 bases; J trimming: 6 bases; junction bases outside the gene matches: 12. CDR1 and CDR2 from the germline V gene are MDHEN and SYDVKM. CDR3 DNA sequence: TGTGCCAGCAGTTCAATTGGGACAGCTCCGGCCAATGAGCAGTTCTTC. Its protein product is CASSSIGTAPANEQFF.

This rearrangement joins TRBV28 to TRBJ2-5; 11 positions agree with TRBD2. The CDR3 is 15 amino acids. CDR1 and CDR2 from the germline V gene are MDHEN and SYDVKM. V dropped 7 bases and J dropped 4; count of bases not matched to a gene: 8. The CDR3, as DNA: TGTGCCAGCATCCCTTCACTAGCGGGAGTAGAGACCCAGTACTTC. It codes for CASIPSLAGVETQYF.

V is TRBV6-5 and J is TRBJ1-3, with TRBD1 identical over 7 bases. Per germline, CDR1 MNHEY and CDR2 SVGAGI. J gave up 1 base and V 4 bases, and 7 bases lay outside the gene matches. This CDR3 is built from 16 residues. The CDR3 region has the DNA TGTGCCAGCAGTTCTCCAGGGGGAGGATCTGGAAACACCATATATTTT. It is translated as CASSSPGGGSGNTIYF.

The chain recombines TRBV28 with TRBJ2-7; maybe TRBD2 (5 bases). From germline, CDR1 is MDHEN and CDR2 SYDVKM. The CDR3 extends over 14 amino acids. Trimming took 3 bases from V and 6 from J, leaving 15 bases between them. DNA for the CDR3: TGTGCCAGCAGTTTTGCGGGTCGAGATGCCGAGCAGTACTTC. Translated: CASSFAGRDAEQYF.

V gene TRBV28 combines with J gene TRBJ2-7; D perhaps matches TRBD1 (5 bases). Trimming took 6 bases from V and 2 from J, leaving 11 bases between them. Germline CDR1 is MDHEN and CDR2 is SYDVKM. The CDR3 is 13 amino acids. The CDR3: CASSSTVTYEQYF. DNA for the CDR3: TGTGCCAGCAGCTCGACAGTGACCTACGAGCAGTACTTC.

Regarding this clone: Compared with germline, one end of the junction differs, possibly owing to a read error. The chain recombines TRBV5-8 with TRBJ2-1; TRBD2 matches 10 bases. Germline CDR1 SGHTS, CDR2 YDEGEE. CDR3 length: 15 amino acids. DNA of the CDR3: TGTGCCAGCAGCTTGTATCGGCCTAGCGGGAGTTATCCGCTCTTC. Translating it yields CASSLYRPSGSYPLF.

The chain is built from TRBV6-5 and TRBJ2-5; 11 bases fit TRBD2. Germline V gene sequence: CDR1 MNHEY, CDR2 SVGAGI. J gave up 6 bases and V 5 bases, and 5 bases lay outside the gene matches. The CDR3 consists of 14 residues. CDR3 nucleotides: TGTGCCAGCAGTGCGACTAGCGGGACGAAGACCCAGTACTTC. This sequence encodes CASSATSGTKTQYF.

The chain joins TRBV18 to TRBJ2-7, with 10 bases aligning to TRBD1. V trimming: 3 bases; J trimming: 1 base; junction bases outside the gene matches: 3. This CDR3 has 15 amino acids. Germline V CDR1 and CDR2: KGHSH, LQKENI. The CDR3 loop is CASSPAGQGSYEQYF. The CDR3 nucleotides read TGTGCCAGCTCACCTGCGGGACAGGGGTCCTACGAGCAGTACTTC. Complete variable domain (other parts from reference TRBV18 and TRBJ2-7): NAGVMQNPRHLVRRRGQEARLRCSPMKGHSHVYWYRQLPEEGLKFMVYLQKENIIDESGMPKERFSAEFPKEGPSILRIQQVVRGDSAAYFCASSPAGQGSYEQYFGPGTRLTVT.

The CDR3 loop reads CASSRQTYEQYF. CDR3 DNA: TGTGCCAGCAGTAGACAGACCTACGAGCAGTACTTC. This chain uses TRBV6-6 with TRBJ2-7, with a tentative D call TRBD1 (5 bases). Trimming took 5 bases from V and 2 from J, leaving 7 bases between them. CDR3 length: 12 amino acids. CDR1 MNHNY and CDR2 SVGAGI come from the germline V gene (reference sequence).

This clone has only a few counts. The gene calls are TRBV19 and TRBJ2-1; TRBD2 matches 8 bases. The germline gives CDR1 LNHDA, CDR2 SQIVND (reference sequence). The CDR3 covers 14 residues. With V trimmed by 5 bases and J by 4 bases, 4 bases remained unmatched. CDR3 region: CASSRRGAYNEQFF. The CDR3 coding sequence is TGTGCCAGTAGTCGGCGGGGGGCATACAATGAGCAGTTCTTC.

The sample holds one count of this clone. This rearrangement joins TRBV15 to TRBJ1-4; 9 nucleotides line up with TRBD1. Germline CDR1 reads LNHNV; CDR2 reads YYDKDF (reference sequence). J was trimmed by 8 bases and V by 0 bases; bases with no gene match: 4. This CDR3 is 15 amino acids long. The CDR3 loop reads CATSRDPGQGEKLFF. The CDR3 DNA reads TGTGCCACCAGCAGAGATCCGGGACAGGGAGAAAAACTGTTTTTT.

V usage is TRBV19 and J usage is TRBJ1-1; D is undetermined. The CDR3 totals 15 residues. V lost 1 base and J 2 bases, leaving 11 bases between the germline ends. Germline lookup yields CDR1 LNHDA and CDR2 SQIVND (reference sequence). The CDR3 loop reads CASSIVPEINTEAFF. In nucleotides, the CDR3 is TGTGCCAGTAGTATAGTCCCAGAAATTAACACTGAAGCTTTCTTT.

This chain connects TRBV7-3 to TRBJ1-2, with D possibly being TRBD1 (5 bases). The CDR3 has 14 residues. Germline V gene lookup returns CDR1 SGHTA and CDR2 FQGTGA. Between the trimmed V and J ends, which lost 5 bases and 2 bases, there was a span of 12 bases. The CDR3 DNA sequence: TGTGCCAGCAGCCGCCACGGGGGGAACTATGGCTACACCTTC. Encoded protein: CASSRHGGNYGYTF.

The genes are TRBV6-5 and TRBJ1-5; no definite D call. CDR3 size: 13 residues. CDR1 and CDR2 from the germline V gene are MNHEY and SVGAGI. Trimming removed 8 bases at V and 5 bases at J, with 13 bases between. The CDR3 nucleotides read TGTGCCAGCGGTAGGCAGCGAGATCAGCCCCAGCATTTT. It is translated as CASGRQRDQPQHF.